The clone carrying this T cell receptor (beta chain) has a handful of counts. The antigen remains unidentified. This sample is part of a study of shared clonotypes between healthy human individuals. Study as a whole: In total, the donors were two women and three men aged 18 to 49. Each donor's CD4 naive and CD4 memory cells filled three plates apiece, CD8 naive two, and CD8 memory one.

Study results and limitations: Donor clonotype sharing was expected to depend on sequencing depth. In several donors, around 5% of naive CD4 clonotypes appeared in common.

The assay was immunoSEQ multiplex PCR, and TCRdb's table has in-frame clones only and misses some. This sample has millions of clones; 95% occur once, and the top ten carry 0.13%. V lost 0 bases to trimming and J lost 1 base, with 18 bases between them. CDR1 is MGHRA and CDR2 is YSYEKL in the germline V gene. This CDR3 has 18 residues. V gene TRBV4-1 combines with J gene TRBJ1-2, with unresolved D. The sequenced sample consisted of naive CD4+ T cells sorted from blood. Sample subset: CD45RA+ positively selected. This TCR came from a man between 18 and 35 years old in good health. This chain's CDR3 is CASSQDSPRAGFNYGYTF. The DNA of the CDR3 is TGCGCCAGCAGCCAAGATTCTCCGCGGGCAGGCTTTAACTATGGCTACACCTTC.